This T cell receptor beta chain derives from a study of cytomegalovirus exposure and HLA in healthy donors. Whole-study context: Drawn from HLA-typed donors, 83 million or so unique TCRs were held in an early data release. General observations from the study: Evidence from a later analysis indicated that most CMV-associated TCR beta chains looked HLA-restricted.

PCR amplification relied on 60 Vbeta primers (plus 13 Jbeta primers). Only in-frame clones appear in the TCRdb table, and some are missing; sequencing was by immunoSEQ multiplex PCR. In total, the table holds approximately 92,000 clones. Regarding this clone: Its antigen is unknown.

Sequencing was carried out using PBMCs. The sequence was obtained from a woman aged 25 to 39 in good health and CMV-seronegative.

This chain's CDR3 is CASSQGAVDTQYF. CDR3 DNA sequence: TGTGCCAGCAGTCAGGGGGCCGTGGATACGCAGTATTTT. This rearrangement joins TRBV27 to TRBJ2-3; TRBD1 matches at 8 bases. Germline trimming cut 5 bases from V and 6 bases from J; bases unmatched to any gene: 4. Germline CDR1 MNHEY, CDR2 SMNVEV (reference sequence). The CDR3 sequence is 13 residues long.